This T cell receptor beta chain was captured by sequencing in a study of T cells after yellow fever vaccination. This clonotype was detected a few times. The CDR3 is 14 amino acids. The J segment lost 7 bases and the V segment lost 5 bases, leaving 6 bases of the junction unmatched. From germline, CDR1 is SGHRS and CDR2 YFSETQ. Each CDR3 protein gets one entry after TCRdb re-called the 5' RACE reads with MiXCR. The sample carries over 300,000 distinct CDR3 sequences, about 6.9% recorded once. Sequencing was performed on PBMCs, taken more than 35 days after the first yellow fever vaccination. The chain has TRBV5-1 and TRBJ2-1, with TRBD2 matching 10 bases. The TCR originated in a man younger than 35 who received the YFV17D yellow fever vaccine. In DNA, the CDR3 is TGCGCCAGCAGTTGGGGACTAGCGCTGAATGAGCAGTTCTTC. It is translated as CASSWGLALNEQFF. The full variable domain, its missing parts supplied by reference TRBV5-1 and TRBJ2-1, is KAGVTQTPRYLIKTRGQQVTLSCSPISGHRSVSWYQQTPGQGLQFLFEYFSETQRNKGNFPGRFSGRQFSNSRSEMNVSTLELGDSALYLCASSWGLALNEQFFGPGTRLTVL.